Below, 25 T cell receptor beta chains from the same sample are listed, as sequenced in a study of blood T cell repertoires in COVID-19. Data came from immunoSEQ multiplex PCR; TCRdb stores just in-frame clones and leaves some out. The table records 80,000 to 100,000 clones, about four fifths of them present only once. Sequences were obtained from peripheral blood. These receptors were obtained from a human donor in a cohort sampled during active COVID-19.

V gene TRBV2 combines with J gene TRBJ1-4; 10 nucleotides agree with TRBD1. From germline, CDR1 is SNHLY and CDR2 FYNNEI. CDR3 length equals 15 residues. With 6 bases clipped from V and 5 bases from J, the junction kept 6 bases outside the gene matches. The CDR3 bases are TGTGCCAGCAGCGTCGAGGGACAGGGGAATGAAAAACTGTTTTTT. It yields the protein CASSVEGQGNEKLFF.

The chain recombines TRBV28 with TRBJ1-1; 7 nucleotides align to TRBD1. The CDR3 contains 14 residues. Looked up from germline, CDR1 is MDHEN and CDR2 is SYDVKM. V was pared by 5 bases and J by 8 bases, with 11 bases of the junction left unmatched. The CDR3 DNA reads as TGTGCCAGCAGTCCCCAAGACAGGGAATGGGAAGCTTTCTTT. It translates to CASSPQDREWEAFF.

The chain combines TRBV6-2 or TRBV6-3 with TRBJ1-1; D possibly corresponds to TRBD1 (5 bases). V lost 0 bases and J lost 8, with 13 bases in between. The CDR3 is 14 residues long. Per the germline V gene, CDR1 is MNHEY and CDR2 is SVGEGT. As DNA, the CDR3 is TGTGCCAGCAGTTACTCAGCGAGTCAGGGAGAAGCTTTCTTT. It yields the protein CASSYSASQGEAFF.

This chain links TRBV3-1 (or the pseudogene TRBV3-2) with TRBJ2-7; a possible D gene is TRBD1 (5 bases). Deletions cut 3 bases from V and 0 bases from J, with 9 bases between. This CDR3 has 14 residues. Germline V CDR1 and CDR2: LGHDT, YNNKEL (reference sequence). The CDR3 is CASSQGRSSYEQYF. In DNA, the CDR3 is TGTGCCAGCAGCCAGGGGCGCAGCTCCTACGAGCAGTACTTC.

V is TRBV18 and J is TRBJ2-3; D is perhaps TRBD1 (6 bases). CDR3 length equals 14 residues. V was pared by 0 bases and J by 9 bases, with 13 bases between. Germline assignment: CDR1 KGHSH and CDR2 LQKENI. The DNA of the CDR3 is TGTGCCAGCTCACCACCGCTGGGGGCCGGCACGCAGTATTTT. It translates to CASSPPLGAGTQYF. The variable domain in full, with the rest retrieved from reference TRBV18 and TRBJ2-3, is NAGVMQNPRHLVRRRGQEARLRCSPMKGHSHVYWYRQLPEEGLKFMVYLQKENIIDESGMPKERFSAEFPKEGPSILRIQQVVRGDSAAYFCASSPPLGAGTQYFGPGTRLTVL.

The J gene is TRBJ2-7, the V gene TRBV30; maybe TRBD2 (7 bases). The CDR3 spans 14 residues. V was shortened by 3 bases and J by 4 bases, with 16 bases between the two germline ends. Germline CDR1 GTSNPN, CDR2 SVGIG (reference sequence). The CDR3 here is CAWSPGGGGYEQYF. CDR3 sequence (DNA): TGTGCCTGGAGCCCGGGGGGCGGGGGTTACGAGCAGTACTTC.

The V gene is TRBV28, the J gene TRBJ1-4; 7 positions agree with TRBD1. CDR3 size: 15 residues. V was clipped by 6 bases and J by 8 bases; unmatched bases: 12. The germline gives CDR1 MDHEN, CDR2 SYDVKM. The CDR3 DNA reads as TGTGCCAGCAGCCGGGACAGAACCCTAACAGAAAAACTGTTTTTT. This codes for CASSRDRTLTEKLFF.

The CDR3 bases are TGCGCCAGCAGCCTGACAGGGACTGAAGCTTTCTTT. As protein: CASSLTGTEAFF. The chain couples TRBV5-1 to TRBJ1-1, with TRBD1 matching over 7 bases. V lost 4 bases, J lost 5 bases, and 2 bases stayed unmatched. The CDR3 contains 12 residues. Germline CDR1 SGHRS, CDR2 YFSETQ.

The V call is TRBV15, the J call TRBJ1-5; 7 nucleotides align to TRBD1. The CDR3 spans 15 residues. The ends lost 1 base at V and 4 bases at J; junction bases unmatched: 4. Germline V CDR1 and CDR2: LNHNV, YYDKDF (reference sequence). As DNA, the CDR3 is TGTGCCACCAGCAGAGGACAGGGACGAAATCAGCCCCAGCATTTT. Translated: CATSRGQGRNQPQHF.

The V and J genes are TRBV10-3 and TRBJ1-5, with D possibly matching TRBD1 (6 bases). Germline-derived CDR1 and CDR2 are ENHRY and SYGVKD. V gave up 3 bases and J gave up 4 bases, with 10 bases separating them. This CDR3 is 14 amino acids long. As DNA, the CDR3 is TGTGCCATCAGTGACGGGACAAGAAATCAGCCCCAGCATTTT. Encoded protein: CAISDGTRNQPQHF.

This chain connects TRBV28 to TRBJ1-2, with D perhaps TRBD1 (5 bases). Trimming shortened V by 6 bases and J by 6 bases, and 20 bases separated the two germline ends. Germline CDR1 and CDR2: MDHEN and SYDVKM. The CDR3 loop spans 15 amino acids. CDR3 coding DNA: TGTGCCAGCAGGATTCCGTTGGGGGGTTCCCATGGCTACACCTTC. It yields the protein CASRIPLGGSHGYTF.

CDR3 residues: CASSYGQGSYGYTF. Written as DNA, the CDR3 is TGTGCCAGCAGTTACGGCCAGGGCTCCTATGGCTACACCTTC. The V call is TRBV6-5, the J call TRBJ1-2; D might be TRBD1 (5 bases). V lost 2 bases and J lost 4, with 11 bases in between. CDR1 is MNHEY, CDR2 SVGAGI, per germline. The length of the CDR3 is 14 residues.

For this clone: Distinct nucleotide sequences in the sample also encode this CDR3. J is TRBJ2-5 and V is TRBV18, with TRBD2 as a possible D gene (6 bases). Germline V CDR1 and CDR2: KGHSH, LQKENI. The CDR3 runs 13 residues. V lost 2 bases, J lost 2 bases, and 6 bases lay in between. The CDR3 sequence: CASSPGLQETQYF. The CDR3 DNA reads TGTGCCAGCTCACCAGGACTACAAGAGACCCAGTACTTC.

This chain connects TRBV3-1 (or the pseudogene TRBV3-2) to TRBJ1-2, with TRBD1 as a possible D gene (5 bases). CDR1 LGHDT and CDR2 YNNKEL come from the germline V gene (reference sequence). CDR3 length equals 18 residues. The ends were cut back, 2 bases at V and 1 base at J, with 20 bases in the middle. Here the CDR3 reads CASSQMIAGPTLNYGYTF. The DNA for the CDR3 is TGTGCCAGCAGCCAAATGATCGCGGGGCCCACACTTAACTATGGCTACACCTTC.

This clone was seen a single time. V usage is TRBV29-1 and J usage is TRBJ2-7, with 7 bases lining up with TRBD1. The V segment lost 5 bases and the J segment 7 bases; nucleotides outside the gene matches: 8. This CDR3 is 12 amino acids long. From germline, CDR1 is SQVTM and CDR2 ANQGSEA. CDR3 loop: CSVYKTGVEQYF. CDR3 nucleotides: TGCAGCGTTTACAAAACAGGGGTGGAGCAGTACTTC.

In its sample, this clone was seen a few times. This chain links TRBV28 with TRBJ2-7; 10 bases map to TRBD1. There are 14 residues in the CDR3. Per the germline V gene, CDR1 is MDHEN and CDR2 is SYDVKM. With 4 bases clipped from V and 3 bases from J, the junction kept 3 bases outside the gene matches. The CDR3: CASSSDRGYYEQYF. As DNA, the CDR3 is TGTGCCAGCAGTTCGGACAGGGGGTACTACGAGCAGTACTTC. Drawing the rest from reference TRBV28 and TRBJ2-7, the complete variable domain is DVKVTQSSRYLVKRTGEKVFLECVQDMDHENMFWYRQDPGLGLRLIYFSYDVKMKEKGDIPEGYSVSREKKERFSLILESASTNQTSMYLCASSSDRGYYEQYFGPGTRLTVT.

The V and J genes are TRBV12-3 or TRBV12-4 and TRBJ2-7; tentative D call: TRBD2 (6 bases). Trimming removed 3 bases from V and 6 bases from J, with 9 bases in between. This CDR3 spans 12 amino acids. The CDR3 is CASSFSSAEQYF. DNA of the CDR3: TGTGCCAGCAGTTTCTCTAGCGCCGAGCAGTACTTC.

This sequence joins TRBV28 and TRBJ2-7; 8 bases map to TRBD1. The V and J ends lost 6 bases and 3 bases, in that order; junction bases with no gene match: 1. Germline values: CDR1 MDHEN, CDR2 SYDVKM. The CDR3 runs to 12 residues. The CDR3 loop reads CASRQGVYEQYF. For the CDR3, the DNA is TGTGCCAGCAGACAGGGGGTCTACGAGCAGTACTTC.

The gene calls are TRBV19 and TRBJ2-3; 16 nucleotides agree with TRBD2. Germline CDR1 reads LNHDA; CDR2 reads SQIVND (reference sequence). The CDR3 is 18 residues long. Unmatched junction bases numbered 13, after V lost 10 bases and J lost 3 bases. CDR3 nucleotides: TGTGCCACAAGGCAGGGTTTGGGACTAGCGGGAGGGACAGATACGCAGTATTTT. Amino acids: CATRQGLGLAGGTDTQYF.

This chain uses TRBV19 with TRBJ1-2, with unresolved D. Germline-derived CDR1 and CDR2 are LNHDA and SQIVND (reference sequence). There are 13 residues in the CDR3. Trimming took off 3 bases at V and 7 bases at J, with 12 bases between the two ends. CDR3 protein: CASSIGGLGGYTF. In DNA, the CDR3 is TGTGCCAGTAGTATCGGAGGGTTAGGTGGCTACACCTTC.

This clone was seen only a few times. The CDR3 nucleotides are TGTGCCAGCAGCCGTCTAGAGAGTGGCTACACCTTC. Encoded protein: CASSRLESGYTF. The chain carries TRBV5-4 and TRBJ1-2; D unclear. The CDR3 spans 12 residues. CDR1 and CDR2 from the germline V gene are SGHNT and YYREEE (reference sequence). The ends were cut back, 4 bases at V and 7 bases at J, with 11 bases in the middle.

V usage is TRBV15 and J usage is TRBJ1-4, with D possibly matching TRBD1 (6 bases). The CDR3 runs to 15 residues. V was pared by 4 bases and J by 8 bases, with 17 bases between. CDR1 is LNHNV, CDR2 YYDKDF, per germline (reference sequence). The CDR3 DNA reads as TGTGCCACCAGCATCCCAAGAGGGGGAAGGGAAAAACTGTTTTTT. This gives the protein CATSIPRGGREKLFF.

The chain combines TRBV5-6 with TRBJ1-1; no reliable D call. Trimming left V 4 bases short and J 3 bases short, with 22 bases between. The CDR3 spans 17 residues. Germline lookup yields CDR1 SGHDT and CDR2 YYEEEE. The DNA of the CDR3 is TGTGCCAGCAGCCGGAGAGGGTCCATTAGACAAGACACTGAAGCTTTCTTT. Protein: CASSRRGSIRQDTEAFF.

This clone has only one observation. This sequence joins TRBV3-1 (or the pseudogene TRBV3-2) and TRBJ2-7; D remains unclear. Trimming took 3 bases from V and 5 from J, leaving 11 bases between them. The CDR3 runs to 13 residues. The V gene's germline CDR1 is LGHDT and CDR2 YNNKEL (reference sequence). The CDR3 DNA reads as TGTGCCAGCAGCCAGAGGTCCGGAGACGAGCAGTACTTC. Encoded protein: CASSQRSGDEQYF.

The V and J genes are TRBV6-5 and TRBJ2-7, with D maybe TRBD2 (6 bases). The CDR3 runs to 13 residues. V was pared by 6 bases and J by 6 bases, with 15 bases between. CDR1 and CDR2 (germline): MNHEY, SVGAGI. The CDR3 region is CASSSQAGGEQYF. The CDR3 DNA reads TGTGCCAGCAGCTCCCAAGCGGGCGGCGAGCAGTACTTC.